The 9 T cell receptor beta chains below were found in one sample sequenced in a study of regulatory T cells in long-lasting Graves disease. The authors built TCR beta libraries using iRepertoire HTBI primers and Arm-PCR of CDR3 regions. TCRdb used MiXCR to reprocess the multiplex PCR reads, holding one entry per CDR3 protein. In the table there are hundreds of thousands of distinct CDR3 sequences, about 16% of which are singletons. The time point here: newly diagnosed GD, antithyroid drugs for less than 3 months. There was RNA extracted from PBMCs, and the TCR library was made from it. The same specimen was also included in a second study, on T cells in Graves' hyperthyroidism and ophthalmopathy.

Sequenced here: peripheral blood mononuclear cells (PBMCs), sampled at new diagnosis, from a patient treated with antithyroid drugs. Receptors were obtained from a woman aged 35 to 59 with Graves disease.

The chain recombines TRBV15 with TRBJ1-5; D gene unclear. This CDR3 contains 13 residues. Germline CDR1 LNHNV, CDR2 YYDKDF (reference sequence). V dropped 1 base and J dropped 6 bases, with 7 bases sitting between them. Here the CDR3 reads CATSRGLGQPQHF. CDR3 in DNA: TGTGCCACCAGCAGAGGATTAGGTCAGCCCCAGCATTTT.

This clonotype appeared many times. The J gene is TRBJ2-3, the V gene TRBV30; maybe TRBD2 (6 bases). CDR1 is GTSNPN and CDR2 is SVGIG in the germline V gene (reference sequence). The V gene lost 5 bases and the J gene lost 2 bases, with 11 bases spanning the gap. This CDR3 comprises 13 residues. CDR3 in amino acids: CAWGGGVTDTQYF. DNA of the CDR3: TGTGCCTGGGGAGGCGGGGTCACAGATACGCAGTATTTT.

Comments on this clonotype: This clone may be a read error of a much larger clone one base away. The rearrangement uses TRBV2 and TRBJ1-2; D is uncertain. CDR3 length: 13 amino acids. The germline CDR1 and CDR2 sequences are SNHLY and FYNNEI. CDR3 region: CAGRLELNYGYTF. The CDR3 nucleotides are TGTGCCGGCAGATTAGAACTAAACTATGGCTACACCTTC.

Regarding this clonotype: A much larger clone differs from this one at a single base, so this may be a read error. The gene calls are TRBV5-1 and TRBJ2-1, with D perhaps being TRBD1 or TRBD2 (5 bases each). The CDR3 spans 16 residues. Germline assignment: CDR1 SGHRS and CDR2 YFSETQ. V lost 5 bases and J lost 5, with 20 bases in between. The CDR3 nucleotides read TGCGCCAGCAGGGAGAGGGCAGGGAGAGCCAACAATGAGCAGTTCTTC. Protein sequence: CASRERAGRANNEQFF.

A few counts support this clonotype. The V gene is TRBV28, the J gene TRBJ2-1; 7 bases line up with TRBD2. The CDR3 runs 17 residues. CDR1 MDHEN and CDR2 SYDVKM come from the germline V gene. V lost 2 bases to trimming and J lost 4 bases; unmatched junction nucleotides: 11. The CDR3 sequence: CASSLSQLARQYNEQFF. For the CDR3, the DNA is TGTGCCAGCAGTTTAAGTCAACTAGCGAGGCAATACAATGAGCAGTTCTTC.

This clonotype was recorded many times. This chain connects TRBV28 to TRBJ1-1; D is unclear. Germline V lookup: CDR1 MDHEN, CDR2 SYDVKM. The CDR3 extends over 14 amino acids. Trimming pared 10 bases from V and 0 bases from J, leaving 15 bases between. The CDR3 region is CATHTDGMNTEAFF. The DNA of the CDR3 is TGTGCCACCCATACGGACGGAATGAACACTGAAGCTTTCTTT.

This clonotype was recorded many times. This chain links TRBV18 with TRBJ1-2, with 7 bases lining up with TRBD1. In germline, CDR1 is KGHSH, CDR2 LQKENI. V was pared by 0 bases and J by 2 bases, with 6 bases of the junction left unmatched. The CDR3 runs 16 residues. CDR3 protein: CASSPPNTGENYGYTF. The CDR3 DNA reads TGTGCCAGCTCACCACCGAACACAGGGGAGAACTATGGCTACACCTTC.

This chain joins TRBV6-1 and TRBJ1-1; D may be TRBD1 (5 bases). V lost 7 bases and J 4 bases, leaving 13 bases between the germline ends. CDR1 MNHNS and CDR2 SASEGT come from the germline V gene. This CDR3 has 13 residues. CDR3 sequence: CASTGGLGTEAFF. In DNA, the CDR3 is TGTGCCAGCACGGGGGGATTGGGCACTGAAGCTTTCTTT.

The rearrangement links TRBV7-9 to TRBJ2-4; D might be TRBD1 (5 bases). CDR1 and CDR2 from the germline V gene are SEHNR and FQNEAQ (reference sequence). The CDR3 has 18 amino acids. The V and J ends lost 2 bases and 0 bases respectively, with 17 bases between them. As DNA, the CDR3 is TGTGCCAGCAGCTTATCTGAGACAGATTCTTTAGCCAAAAACATTCAGTACTTC. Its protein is CASSLSETDSLAKNIQYF. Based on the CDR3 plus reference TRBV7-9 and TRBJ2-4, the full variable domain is DTGVSQNPRHKITKRGQNVTFRCDPISEHNRLYWYRQTLGQGPEFLTYFQNEAQLEKSRLLSDRFSAERPKGSFSTLEIQRTEQGDSAMYLCASSLSETDSLAKNIQYFGAGTRLSVL.